The 8 T cell receptor beta chains in this list originate from one sample, sequenced in a study of T cells expressing NK-cell markers. TCRdb re-analyzed the 5' RACE reads; it lists each CDR3 protein once, without DNA. The specimen's table records 130,000 to 150,000 distinct CDR3 sequences. Sequencing was performed on blood T cells: a sorted CD56 or NKG2C T cell subset, CD4+ or CD8+ T cells, or bulk PBMC T cells (not recorded which). The receptor set was obtained from a young man in good health.

The chain links TRBV12-3 or TRBV12-4 to TRBJ1-2; TCRdb's D call, TRBD1, is unchecked because there is no DNA. The CDR3 has 17 residues. CDR3 amino acids: CASTRNGRGEANYGYTF.

The chain joins TRBV14 to TRBJ2-1. CDR1 is SGHDN and CDR2 is FVKESK in the germline V gene. The length of the CDR3 is 15 residues. The chain's CDR3 is CASSQSGRSYNEQFF.

The gene calls are TRBV5-1 and TRBJ1-2; checking the TCRdb D call of TRBD1 is not possible without DNA. Germline V gene data show CDR1 as SGHRS and CDR2 as YFSETQ. The CDR3 consists of 16 residues. The CDR3 sequence: CASSPGQGARLHGYTF.

The chain has TRBV20-1 and TRBJ2-7; TCRdb calls TRBD2, which cannot be checked without DNA. The CDR3 loop spans 12 amino acids. Per the germline V gene, CDR1 is DFQATT and CDR2 is SNEGSKA (reference sequence). This chain's CDR3 is CSARGGGHEQYF.

This CDR3 reads CASSLGRFTEAFF. This chain links TRBV12-3 or TRBV12-4 with TRBJ1-1. CDR3 length equals 13 residues.

The chain joins TRBV7-8 to TRBJ2-3; without DNA, the TCRdb call of TRBD1 cannot be checked. The CDR3 totals 15 residues. Germline V CDR1 and CDR2: SGHVS, FQNEAQ. The CDR3 loop reads CASSKSIGAIDTQYF.

This sequence joins TRBV6-5 and TRBJ2-5. This CDR3 has 14 amino acids. CDR1 and CDR2 (germline): MNHEY, SVGAGI. The CDR3: CASSYGIRQETQYF.

This chain links TRBV5-5 with TRBJ2-3; TCRdb gives TRBD2 as the D gene, but with no DNA this cannot be confirmed. CDR1 SGHKS and CDR2 YYEKEE come from the germline V gene (reference sequence). The CDR3 loop spans 14 amino acids. The CDR3: CASSSPVGPDTQYF. Full variable domain (outside the CDR3, taken from reference TRBV5-5 and TRBJ2-3): DAGVTQSPTHLIKTRGQQVTLRCSPISGHKSVSWYQQVLGQGPQFIFQYYEKEERGRGNFPDRFSARQFPNYSSELNVNALLLGDSALYLCASSSPVGPDTQYFGPGTRLTVL.